The 21 T cell receptor beta chains reported below all come from one sample, sequenced in a study of PD-1 blockade in classical Hodgkin lymphoma. Patients all relapsed after autologous stem cell transplantation, and there was variation in brentuximab vedotin exposure. Sequencing was performed with immunoSEQ multiplex PCR; in TCRdb, only in-frame clones are kept and a portion is missing. Among about 40,000 clones listed, about two thirds were seen once. The specimen comprised peripheral blood mononuclear cells (PBMCs), sampled at baseline. The origin of the receptors is a human donor with classical Hodgkin lymphoma.

The chain uses TRBV6-5 and TRBJ1-5, with unresolved D. The V gene's germline CDR1 is MNHEY and CDR2 SVGAGI. Trimming shortened V by 0 bases and J by 4 bases, and 13 bases separated the two germline ends. The CDR3 covers 16 residues. The CDR3 loop is CASSYSPAGINQPQHF. The CDR3 DNA reads TGTGCCAGCAGTTACTCCCCCGCAGGCATTAATCAGCCCCAGCATTTT.

The genes are TRBV6-5 and TRBJ2-7, with 7 bases that match TRBD1. CDR1 MNHEY and CDR2 SVGAGI come from the germline V gene. CDR3 length: 13 residues. Trimming removed 6 bases from V and 2 bases from J; junction bases left unmatched: 4. The CDR3 bases are TGTGCCAGCAGCCTCACAGGGGCCTACGAGCAGTACTTC. Its translation: CASSLTGAYEQYF.

The chain joins TRBV28 to TRBJ2-3; 8 bases agree with TRBD2. The length of the CDR3 is 19 residues. Germline lookup yields CDR1 MDHEN and CDR2 SYDVKM. The V segment lost 10 bases and the J segment 2 bases; nucleotides outside the gene matches: 23. CDR3 in DNA: TGTGCCACCTGGCCGGGGGGGAGGGGCCTCGAAACCGACACAGATACGCAGTATTTT. It codes for CATWPGGRGLETDTDTQYF. Full variable domain (remainder filled in from reference TRBV28 and TRBJ2-3): DVKVTQSSRYLVKRTGEKVFLECVQDMDHENMFWYRQDPGLGLRLIYFSYDVKMKEKGDIPEGYSVSREKKERFSLILESASTNQTSMYLCATWPGGRGLETDTDTQYFGPGTRLTVL.

In this sample, this clone turned up once. The rearrangement uses TRBV27 and TRBJ1-1, with TRBD1 as a possible D gene (5 bases). This CDR3 region has 15 residues. Trimming pared 6 bases from V and 1 base from J, leaving 15 bases between. CDR1 and CDR2 from the germline V gene are MNHEY and SMNVEV (reference sequence). CDR3 DNA sequence: TGTGCCAGCAGGCTTGGGGGGTGGGGGAACACTGAAGCTTTCTTT. Translated: CASRLGGWGNTEAFF.

This clone is medium-sized by share. The CDR3 nucleotides read TGTGCCAGCAGCTTACCCGATAACACCGGGGAGCTGTTTTTT. This sequence encodes CASSLPDNTGELFF. J is TRBJ2-2 and V is TRBV7-8; D not resolved. The length of the CDR3 is 14 residues. Trimming removed 2 bases at V and 2 bases at J, with 6 bases between. Germline-derived CDR1 and CDR2 are SGHVS and FQNEAQ.

The V and J genes are TRBV15 and TRBJ1-1; no definite D call. The CDR3 totals 13 residues. V was cut by 3 bases and J by 5 bases, with 10 bases left in between. Germline V CDR1 and CDR2: LNHNV, YYDKDF (reference sequence). The DNA for the CDR3 is TGTGCCACCAGCAGCCAGTGGGAAACTGAAGCTTTCTTT. Amino acids: CATSSQWETEAFF. The full variable domain, with the rest looked up from reference TRBV15 and TRBJ1-1, is DAMVIQNPRYQVTQFGKPVTLSCSQTLNHNVMYWYQQKSSQAPKLLFHYYDKDFNNEADTPDNFQSRRPNTSFCFLDIRSPGLGDTAMYLCATSSQWETEAFFGQGTRLTVV.

The chain is built from TRBV9 and TRBJ2-3, with no clear D. The V end lost 3 bases, the J end lost 0 bases, and 14 bases lay between the germline ends. The CDR3 sequence is 16 residues long. The V gene's germline CDR1 is SGDLS and CDR2 YYNGEE. CDR3 sequence reads: CASSGNTPTSTDTQYF. The CDR3 nucleotides read TGTGCCAGCAGCGGAAATACCCCAACTAGCACAGATACGCAGTATTTT.

The DNA for the CDR3 is TGTGCCAGCACGGGATTGGGTGGAGAGAGCTCCTACGAGCAGTACTTC. Translated, it gives CASTGLGGESSYEQYF. V is TRBV25-1 and J is TRBJ2-7; tentative D call: TRBD2 (5 bases). Trimming shortened V by 7 bases and J by 0 bases, and 19 bases separated the two germline ends. The CDR3 is made up of 16 amino acids. The germline V gene encodes CDR1 MGHDK and CDR2 SYGVNS.

The chain joins TRBV14 to TRBJ2-1; D remains unclear. CDR3 length: 13 amino acids. Germline CDR1 reads SGHDN; CDR2 reads FVKESK. V shed 1 base and J shed 9 bases, with 10 bases lying between them. CDR3 protein: CASSQAGPSEQFF. The CDR3 nucleotides read TGTGCCAGCAGCCAAGCTGGGCCTAGTGAGCAGTTCTTC.

The chain is built from TRBV19 and TRBJ1-3; D is unclear. CDR1 is LNHDA and CDR2 is SQIVND in the germline V gene (reference sequence). V lost 5 bases, J lost 0 bases, and 14 bases lay in between. CDR3 length equals 16 residues. The CDR3 loop reads CASSSGRIHSGNTIYF. The CDR3, as DNA: TGTGCCAGTAGTTCTGGACGGATACACTCTGGAAACACCATATATTTT.

The chain couples TRBV9 to TRBJ2-3; 7 positions agree with TRBD2. The CDR3 length is 16 residues. V dropped 3 bases and J dropped 2; count of bases not matched to a gene: 9. CDR1 and CDR2 from the germline V gene are SGDLS and YYNGEE. The CDR3 reads CASSGDLAEATDTQYF. The CDR3 DNA reads as TGTGCCAGCAGCGGGGATCTAGCGGAGGCCACAGATACGCAGTATTTT.

The chain uses TRBV5-6 and TRBJ2-3; 8 positions agree with TRBD2. Germline V gene lookup returns CDR1 SGHDT and CDR2 YYEEEE. The CDR3 runs to 16 residues. The junction had 10 bases not matched to a gene; V was cut back by 2 bases and J by 5 bases. This CDR3 reads CASSFTGGPVVDTQYF. CDR3 bases: TGTGCCAGCAGCTTTACGGGAGGGCCGGTTGTAGATACGCAGTATTTT.

This clone was observed a few times. The V and J genes are TRBV13 and TRBJ2-1; 7 bases map to TRBD2. CDR1 and CDR2 (germline): PRHDT, FYEKMQ (reference sequence). This CDR3 is built from 15 residues. V dropped 8 bases and J dropped 4; count of bases not matched to a gene: 11. CDR3 nucleotides: TGTGCCAGCGTCCACGGGGCTAGCGGATACAATGAGCAGTTCTTC. Amino acid sequence: CASVHGASGYNEQFF.

The J gene is TRBJ2-7, the V gene TRBV5-8; D gene unclear. Trimming took off 4 bases at V and 0 bases at J, with 5 bases between the two ends. The CDR3 has 12 amino acids. Germline CDR1 and CDR2: SGHTS and YDEGEE. The CDR3 here is CASSADSYEQYF. The DNA of the CDR3 is TGTGCCAGCAGCGCTGACTCCTACGAGCAGTACTTC.

The chain has TRBV7-9 and TRBJ1-2; unclear D gene. Germline loops: CDR1 SEHNR, CDR2 FQNEAQ (reference sequence). This CDR3 is 16 amino acids long. The V gene lost 2 bases and the J gene lost 5 bases, with 18 bases spanning the gap. The CDR3, as DNA: TGTGCCAGCAGCTTAATGGTCAGGCCCGACCAATATGGCTACACCTTC. Its protein is CASSLMVRPDQYGYTF.

The chain's CDR3 is CASSAPGNEQFF. The DNA for the CDR3 is TGTGCCAGCAGTGCCCCCGGCAATGAGCAGTTCTTC. The chain employs TRBV6-4 and TRBJ2-1; D is undetermined. The ends were cut back, 4 bases at V and 6 bases at J, with 7 bases in the middle. This CDR3 spans 12 amino acids. CDR1 is MRHNA, CDR2 SNTAGT, per germline.

This sequence joins TRBV28 and TRBJ1-2; no firm D call. Germline V gene lookup returns CDR1 MDHEN and CDR2 SYDVKM. Trimming took 4 bases from V and 7 from J, leaving 13 bases between them. This CDR3 is 13 amino acids long. CDR3 loop: CASSSGFSSGYTF. The CDR3 DNA follows: TGTGCCAGCAGTTCCGGGTTTTCGAGTGGCTACACCTTC.

V gene TRBV7-3 combines with J gene TRBJ2-3; 9 bases match TRBD1. Germline-derived CDR1 and CDR2 are SGHTA and FQGTGA. The ends lost 5 bases at V and 3 bases at J; junction bases unmatched: 6. The CDR3 extends over 15 amino acids. CDR3: CASSPWDRETDTQYF. Written as DNA, the CDR3 is TGTGCCAGCAGCCCCTGGGACAGGGAAACAGATACGCAGTATTTT.

This chain links TRBV30 with TRBJ1-2; D unclear. This CDR3 has 12 residues. Germline V gene lookup returns CDR1 GTSNPN and CDR2 SVGIG (reference sequence). V was clipped by 3 bases and J by 8 bases, with 13 bases between them. CDR3 sequence: CAWSKRAWGYTF. CDR3 DNA: TGTGCCTGGAGCAAGAGAGCATGGGGCTACACCTTC.

The CDR3, as DNA: TGTGCCAGCAGTCCGACCGGGCCGCGACAGACCCAGTACTTC. It encodes CASSPTGPRQTQYF. This sequence joins TRBV5-6 and TRBJ2-5; D is uncertain. The V gene lost 5 bases and the J gene lost 6 bases, with 17 bases spanning the gap. The V gene's germline CDR1 is SGHDT and CDR2 YYEEEE. CDR3 length equals 14 residues.

This clone has more than one count but fewer than ten. The chain joins TRBV30 to TRBJ2-1, with unresolved D. Germline lookup yields CDR1 GTSNPN and CDR2 SVGIG (reference sequence). The CDR3 covers 10 residues. Deletions cut 5 bases from V and 7 bases from J, with 6 bases between. Here the CDR3 reads CAWGENEQFF. CDR3 nucleotides: TGTGCCTGGGGGGAAAATGAGCAGTTCTTC.